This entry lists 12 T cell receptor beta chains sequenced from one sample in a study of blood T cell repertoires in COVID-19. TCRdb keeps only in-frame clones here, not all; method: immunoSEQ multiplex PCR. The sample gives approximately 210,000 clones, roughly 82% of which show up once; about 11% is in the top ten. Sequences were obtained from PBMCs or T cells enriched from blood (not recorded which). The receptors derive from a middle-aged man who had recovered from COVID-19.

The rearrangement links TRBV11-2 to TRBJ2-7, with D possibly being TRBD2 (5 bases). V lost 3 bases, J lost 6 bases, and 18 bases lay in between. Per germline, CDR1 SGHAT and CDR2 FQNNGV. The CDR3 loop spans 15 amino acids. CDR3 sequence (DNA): TGTGCCAGCAGCTTTAGGCTGGCGGGTTATAGCGAGCAGTACTTC. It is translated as CASSFRLAGYSEQYF.

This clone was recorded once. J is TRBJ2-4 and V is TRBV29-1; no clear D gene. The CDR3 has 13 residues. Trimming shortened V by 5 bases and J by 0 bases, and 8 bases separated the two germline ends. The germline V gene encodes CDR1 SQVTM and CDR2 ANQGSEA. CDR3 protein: CSVSRLAKNIQYF. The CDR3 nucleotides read TGCAGCGTTTCGCGACTAGCCAAAAACATTCAGTACTTC. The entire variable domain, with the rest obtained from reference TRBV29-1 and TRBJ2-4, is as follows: SAVISQKPSRDICQRGTSLTIQCQVDSQVTMMFWYRQQPGQSLTLIATANQGSEATYESGFVIDKFPISRPNLTFSTLTVSNMSPEDSSIYLCSVSRLAKNIQYFGAGTRLSVL.

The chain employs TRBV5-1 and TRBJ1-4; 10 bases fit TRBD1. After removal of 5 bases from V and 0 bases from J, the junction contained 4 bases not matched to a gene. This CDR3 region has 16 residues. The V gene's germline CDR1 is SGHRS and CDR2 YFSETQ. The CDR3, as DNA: TGCGCCAGCAGAAATGGACAGGGGGCAACTAATGAAAAACTGTTTTTT. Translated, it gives CASRNGQGATNEKLFF.

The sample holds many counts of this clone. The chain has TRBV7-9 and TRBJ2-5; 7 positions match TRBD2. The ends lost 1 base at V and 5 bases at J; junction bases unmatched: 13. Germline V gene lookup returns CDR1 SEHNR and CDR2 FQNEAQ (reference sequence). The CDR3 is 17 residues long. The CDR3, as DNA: TGTGCCAGCAGCTTAGTTAGTCGCGGGAGTCGAGGGGAGACCCAGTACTTC. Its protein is CASSLVSRGSRGETQYF. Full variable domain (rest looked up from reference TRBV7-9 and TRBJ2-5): DTGVSQNPRHKITKRGQNVTFRCDPISEHNRLYWYRQTLGQGPEFLTYFQNEAQLEKSRLLSDRFSAERPKGSFSTLEIQRTEQGDSAMYLCASSLVSRGSRGETQYFGPGTRLLVL.

CDR3 residues: CASSQGGTGELFF. CDR3 coding DNA: TGCGCCAGCAGCCAGGGTGGCACCGGGGAGCTGTTTTTT. This rearrangement joins TRBV5-1 to TRBJ2-2; TRBD1 might be the D (5 bases). This CDR3 is 13 amino acids long. V was pared by 4 bases and J by 4 bases, with 8 bases between. The germline gives CDR1 SGHRS, CDR2 YFSETQ.

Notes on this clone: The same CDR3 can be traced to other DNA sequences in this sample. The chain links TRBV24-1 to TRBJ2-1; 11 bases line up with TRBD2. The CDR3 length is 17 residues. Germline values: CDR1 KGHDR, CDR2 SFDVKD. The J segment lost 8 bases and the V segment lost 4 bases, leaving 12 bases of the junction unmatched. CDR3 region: CATSDPTLAGGPHEQFF. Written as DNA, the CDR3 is TGTGCCACCAGTGACCCAACTTTAGCGGGAGGGCCTCATGAGCAGTTCTTC.

CDR3 sequence: CASSPTGSGELFF. CDR3 DNA sequence: TGTGCCAGCAGCCCGACAGGATCCGGGGAGCTGTTTTTT. The gene calls are TRBV11-3 and TRBJ2-2; possibly TRBD1 for D (6 bases). The CDR3 length is 13 residues. Trimming stripped 5 bases from V and 6 bases from J, with 10 bases between. Germline V gene data show CDR1 as SGHNT and CDR2 as YENEEA. The whole variable domain, filled in from reference TRBV11-3 and TRBJ2-2, reads EAGVVQSPRYKIIEKKQPVAFWCNPISGHNTLYWYLQNLGQGPELLIRYENEEAVDDSQLPKDRFSAERLKGVDSTLKIQPAELGDSAVYLCASSPTGSGELFFGEGSRLTVL.

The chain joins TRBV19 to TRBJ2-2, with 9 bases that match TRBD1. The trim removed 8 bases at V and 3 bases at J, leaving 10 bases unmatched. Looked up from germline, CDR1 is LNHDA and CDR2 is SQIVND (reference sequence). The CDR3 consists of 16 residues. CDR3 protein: CASGRGDRVDTGELFF. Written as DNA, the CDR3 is TGTGCCAGTGGACGGGGGGACAGGGTCGACACCGGGGAGCTGTTTTTT. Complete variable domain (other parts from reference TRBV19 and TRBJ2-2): DGGITQSPKYLFRKEGQNVTLSCEQNLNHDAMYWYRQDPGQGLRLIYYSQIVNDFQKGDIAEGYSVSREKKESFPLTVTSAQKNPTAFYLCASGRGDRVDTGELFFGEGSRLTVL.

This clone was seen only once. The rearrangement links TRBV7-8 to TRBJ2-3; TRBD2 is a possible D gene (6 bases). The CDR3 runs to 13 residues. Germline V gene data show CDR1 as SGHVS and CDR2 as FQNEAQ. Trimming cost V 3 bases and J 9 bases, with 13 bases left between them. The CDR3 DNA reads TGTGCCAGCAGCTTCCCGCGGGGTGGCACGCAGTATTTT. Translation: CASSFPRGGTQYF.

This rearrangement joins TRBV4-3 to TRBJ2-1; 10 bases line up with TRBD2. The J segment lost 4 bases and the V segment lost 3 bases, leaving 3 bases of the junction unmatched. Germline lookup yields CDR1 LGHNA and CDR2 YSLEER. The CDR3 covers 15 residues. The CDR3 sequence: CASSQLAGDYNEQFF. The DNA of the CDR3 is TGCGCCAGCAGCCAGCTAGCGGGGGATTACAATGAGCAGTTCTTC.

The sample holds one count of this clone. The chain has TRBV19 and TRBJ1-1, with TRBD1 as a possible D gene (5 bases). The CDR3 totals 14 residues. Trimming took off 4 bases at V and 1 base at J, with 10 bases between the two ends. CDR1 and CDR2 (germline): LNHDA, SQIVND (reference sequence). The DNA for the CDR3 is TGTGCCAGTAGTAAGGGCAGGGAGAACACTGAAGCTTTCTTT. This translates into CASSKGRENTEAFF.

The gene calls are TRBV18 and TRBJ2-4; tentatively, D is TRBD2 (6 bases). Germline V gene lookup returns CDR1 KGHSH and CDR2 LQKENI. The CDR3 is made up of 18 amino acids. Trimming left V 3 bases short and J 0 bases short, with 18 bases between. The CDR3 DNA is TGTGCCAGCTCACCGCAAGTGGACTACCGCGTAGCCAAAAACATTCAGTACTTC. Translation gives CASSPQVDYRVAKNIQYF.